Listed here are 8 T cell receptor beta chains from one sample, sequenced in a study of chemoradiotherapy in HPV16-positive cancers. Method: immunoSEQ multiplex PCR; TCRdb's copy keeps in-frame clones and lacks some. The sample has fewer than 40,000 clones, 75% to 85% seen once. The starting material was blood, obtained from a patient who underwent chemoradiotherapy. Receptors were obtained from a human donor with HPV-associated anogenital cancer.

The V and J genes are TRBV2 and TRBJ2-1, with 10 positions matching TRBD2. In germline, CDR1 is SNHLY, CDR2 FYNNEI. J lost 8 bases, V lost 4 bases, and 5 bases had no gene match. The CDR3 spans 14 residues. The CDR3 region is CASSGGTSADEQFF. For the CDR3, the DNA is TGTGCCAGCAGTGGCGGGACTAGCGCTGATGAGCAGTTCTTC.

The chain employs TRBV6-4 and TRBJ1-4, with 9 bases aligning to TRBD1. Germline V gene sequence: CDR1 MRHNA, CDR2 SNTAGT. This CDR3 has 15 amino acids. V trimming: 8 bases; J trimming: 5 bases; junction bases outside the gene matches: 9. CDR3: CASPMTGQGNEKLFF. In DNA, the CDR3 is TGTGCCAGCCCCATGACAGGACAGGGGAATGAAAAACTGTTTTTT.

This chain uses TRBV6-5 with TRBJ2-7, with D possibly TRBD2 on 6 matching bases. Trimming shortened V by 0 bases and J by 7 bases, and 10 bases separated the two germline ends. Germline lookup yields CDR1 MNHEY and CDR2 SVGAGI. CDR3 size: 13 residues. CDR3 bases: TGTGCCAGCAGTTACTCGACGGGGAGGGAGCAGTACTTC. This encodes CASSYSTGREQYF.

This clone showed up just a few times. The chain carries TRBV7-9 and TRBJ2-7; 9 nucleotides agree with TRBD1. This CDR3 has 12 residues. The J segment lost 7 bases and the V segment lost 5 bases, leaving 3 bases of the junction unmatched. Per germline, CDR1 SEHNR and CDR2 FQNEAQ (reference sequence). The CDR3: CASSGQGREQYF. As DNA, the CDR3 is TGTGCCAGCAGCGGACAGGGGCGAGAGCAGTACTTC.

This chain links TRBV6-5 with TRBJ2-7; TRBD1 matches at 9 bases. CDR1 is MNHEY and CDR2 is SVGAGI in the germline V gene. V lost 5 bases, J lost 3 bases, and 8 bases stayed unmatched. CDR3 length: 15 amino acids. This chain's CDR3 is CASSPLPDRGYEQYF. The CDR3 DNA reads TGTGCCAGCAGTCCCCTCCCGGACAGGGGCTACGAGCAGTACTTC.

This clone turned up a few times. The chain employs TRBV6-1 and TRBJ1-2; tentatively, D is TRBD1 (6 bases). Trimming left V 1 base short and J 5 bases short, with 11 bases between. Germline CDR1 reads MNHNS; CDR2 reads SASEGT. The CDR3 runs to 14 residues. DNA of the CDR3: TGTGCCAGCAGTGAAGTCAGGGGCCGATATGGCTACACCTTC. Its translation is CASSEVRGRYGYTF.

The rearrangement joins TRBV7-2 to TRBJ1-4; 9 bases align to TRBD1. Losses at the gene ends were 4 bases for V and 8 bases for J; bases not matched to a gene: 8. The germline V gene has CDR1 SGHTA and CDR2 FQGNSA. This CDR3 region has 15 residues. CDR3 loop: CASSSPGQGNEKLFF. CDR3 DNA sequence: TGTGCCAGCAGCTCGCCGGGACAGGGCAACGAAAAACTGTTTTTT.

This clone appeared a few times. This chain joins TRBV6-6 and TRBJ1-2; weak D call: TRBD1 (6 bases). Germline-derived CDR1 and CDR2 are MNHNY and SVGAGI (reference sequence). The V end was cut by 6 bases, the J end by 5 bases, with 13 bases between. The CDR3 is made up of 13 amino acids. The CDR3 spells CASSKTGPYGYTF. CDR3 DNA sequence: TGTGCCAGCAGCAAAACAGGGCCGTATGGCTACACCTTC.